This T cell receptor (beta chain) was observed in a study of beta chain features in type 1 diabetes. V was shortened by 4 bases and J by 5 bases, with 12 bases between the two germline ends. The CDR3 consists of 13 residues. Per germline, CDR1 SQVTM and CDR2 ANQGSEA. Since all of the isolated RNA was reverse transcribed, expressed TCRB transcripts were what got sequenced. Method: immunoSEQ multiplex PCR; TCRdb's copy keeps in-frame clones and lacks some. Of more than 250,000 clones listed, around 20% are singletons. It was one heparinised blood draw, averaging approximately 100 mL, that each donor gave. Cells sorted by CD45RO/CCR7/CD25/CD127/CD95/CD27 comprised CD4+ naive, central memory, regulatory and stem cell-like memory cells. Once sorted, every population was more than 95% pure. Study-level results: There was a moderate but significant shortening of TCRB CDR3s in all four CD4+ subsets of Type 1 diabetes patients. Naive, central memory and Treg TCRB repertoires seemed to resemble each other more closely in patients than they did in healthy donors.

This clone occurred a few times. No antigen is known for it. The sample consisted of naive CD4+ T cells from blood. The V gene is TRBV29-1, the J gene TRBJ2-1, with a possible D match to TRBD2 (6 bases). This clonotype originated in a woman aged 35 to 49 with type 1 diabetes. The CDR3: CSVAQRVNNEQFF. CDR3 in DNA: TGCAGCGTTGCCCAGCGGGTGAACAATGAGCAGTTCTTC.